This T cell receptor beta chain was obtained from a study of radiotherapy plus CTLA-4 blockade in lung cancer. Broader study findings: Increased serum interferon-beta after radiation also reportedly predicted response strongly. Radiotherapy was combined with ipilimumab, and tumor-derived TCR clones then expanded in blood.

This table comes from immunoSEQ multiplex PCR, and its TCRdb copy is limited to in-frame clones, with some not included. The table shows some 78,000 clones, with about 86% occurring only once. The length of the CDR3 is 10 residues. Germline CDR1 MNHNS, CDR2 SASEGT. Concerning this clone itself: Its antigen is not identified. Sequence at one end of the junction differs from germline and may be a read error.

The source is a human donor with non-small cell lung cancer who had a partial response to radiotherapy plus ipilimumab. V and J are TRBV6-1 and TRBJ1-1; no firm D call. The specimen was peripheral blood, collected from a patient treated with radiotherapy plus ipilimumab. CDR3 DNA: TGTGCCAGCAGTGATGGCCGGCAGGACTTT. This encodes CASSDGRQDF.